Following are 8 T cell receptor beta chains from one sample sequenced in a study of patients and donors after allogeneic stem cell transplantation. TCRdb re-called the RT-PCR reads with MiXCR, one entry per CDR3 protein. The table shows some 880,000 distinct CDR3 sequences, with under 20% occurring only once. What was sequenced was blood, either unsorted or a sorted T cell fraction (not recorded which). The receptors derive from a human donor who was either an allogeneic HSCT recipient or a stem cell or donor lymphocyte infusion donor (not recorded which). It is not recorded whose cells these are; they may come from a transplant donor.

This clonotype turned up a few times. The J gene is TRBJ2-2, the V gene TRBV20-1; TRBD2 aligns across 8 bases. Looked up from germline, CDR1 is DFQATT and CDR2 is SNEGSKA (reference sequence). With 6 bases clipped from V and 1 base from J, the junction kept 4 bases outside the gene matches. The CDR3 spans 14 residues. The CDR3 region has the DNA TGCAGTGCAGACCTAGCGGGGAACACCGGGGAGCTGTTTTTT. It translates to CSADLAGNTGELFF.

The V call is TRBV12-3 or TRBV12-4, the J call TRBJ2-7; 9 nucleotides match TRBD1. This CDR3 is built from 15 residues. V trimming: 2 bases; J trimming: 4 bases; junction bases outside the gene matches: 6. CDR3 bases: TGTGCCAGCAGTTTATCGTGGACAGGGGATTACGAGCAGTACTTC. Translated: CASSLSWTGDYEQYF.

This clonotype has just a few counts. The V call is TRBV24-1, the J call TRBJ2-2; TRBD1 matches at 8 bases. V lost 7 bases to trimming and J lost 0 bases; unmatched junction nucleotides: 0. Germline V gene sequence: CDR1 KGHDR, CDR2 SFDVKD. The CDR3 is 14 residues long. CDR3 bases: TGTGCCACCAGGGGACAGGCGAACACCGGGGAGCTGTTTTTT. Amino acid sequence: CATRGQANTGELFF.

This rearrangement joins TRBV7-8 to TRBJ1-1; TRBD1 matches 7 bases. Trimming at V came to 5 bases and at J to 2 bases, leaving 17 bases not matched to a gene. The length of the CDR3 is 18 residues. CDR1 SGHVS and CDR2 FQNEAQ come from the germline V gene. CDR3 coding DNA: TGTGCCAGCAGCCCGACACCGGGACAGTCGGCACGTAACACTGAAGCTTTCTTT. It codes for CASSPTPGQSARNTEAFF.

This clonotype has more than one count but fewer than ten. The rearrangement links TRBV29-1 to TRBJ1-1; D unresolved. There are 15 residues in the CDR3. CDR1 and CDR2 (germline): SQVTM, ANQGSEA. Trimming removed 0 bases at V and 3 bases at J, with 14 bases between. The chain's CDR3 is CSVEDPAGPYTEAFF. The CDR3 region has the DNA TGCAGCGTTGAAGATCCTGCAGGACCGTACACTGAAGCTTTCTTT.

The CDR3 coding sequence is TGTGCCAGCAGCCAAGGGTGGGAGAGCTCCTACGAGCAGTACTTC. Its protein product is CASSQGWESSYEQYF. The chain recombines TRBV3-1 with TRBJ2-7; a weak D match, TRBD2 (5 bases). Deletions cut 1 base from V and 0 bases from J, with 10 bases between. Germline assignment: CDR1 LGHDT and CDR2 YNNKEL (reference sequence). This CDR3 has 15 residues.

The V call is TRBV5-6, the J call TRBJ1-1, with D unclear. Germline V gene sequence: CDR1 SGHDT, CDR2 YYEEEE. The CDR3 extends over 17 amino acids. The V gene lost 1 base and the J gene lost 2 bases, with 18 bases spanning the gap. The DNA for the CDR3 is TGTGCCAGCAGCTTGCTAAGTCGGGTACCAGAAAACACTGAAGCTTTCTTT. Translating gives CASSLLSRVPENTEAFF.

The V gene is TRBV5-1, the J gene TRBJ2-7, with 8 nucleotides matching TRBD1. The V segment lost 4 bases and the J segment 8 bases; nucleotides outside the gene matches: 17. The CDR3 consists of 16 residues. Germline CDR1 and CDR2: SGHRS and YFSETQ. The CDR3 coding sequence is TGCGCCAGCAGCGCCGATCGCGGGACAGGAGTAGCCCAGCAGTACTTC. Protein product: CASSADRGTGVAQQYF.